This T cell receptor beta chain was retrieved from a study of PD-1 blockade in classical Hodgkin lymphoma. In every patient, relapse followed autologous stem cell transplantation, while exposure to brentuximab vedotin differed. Assay used: immunoSEQ multiplex PCR; TCRdb lists only in-frame clones, some missing. The sample contains around 10,000 clones, approximately 90% of which appear only once. The sample was peripheral blood mononuclear cells (PBMCs), taken at baseline. This TCR was sampled from a human donor with classical Hodgkin lymphoma.

The CDR3 sequence: CASRRQSRLDTQYF. For the CDR3, the DNA is TGTGCCAGCAGAAGACAATCACGTCTGGATACGCAGTATTTT. The V and J genes are TRBV5-6 and TRBJ2-3; no clear D gene. Per germline, CDR1 SGHDT and CDR2 YYEEEE. The length of the CDR3 is 14 residues. V was trimmed by 5 bases and J by 6 bases, leaving 16 bases between them. Full variable domain (remainder filled in from reference TRBV5-6 and TRBJ2-3): DAGVTQSPTHLIKTRGQQVTLRCSPKSGHDTVSWYQQALGQGPQFIFQYYEEEERQRGNFPDRFSGHQFPNYSSELNVNALLLGDSALYLCASRRQSRLDTQYFGPGTRLTVL.